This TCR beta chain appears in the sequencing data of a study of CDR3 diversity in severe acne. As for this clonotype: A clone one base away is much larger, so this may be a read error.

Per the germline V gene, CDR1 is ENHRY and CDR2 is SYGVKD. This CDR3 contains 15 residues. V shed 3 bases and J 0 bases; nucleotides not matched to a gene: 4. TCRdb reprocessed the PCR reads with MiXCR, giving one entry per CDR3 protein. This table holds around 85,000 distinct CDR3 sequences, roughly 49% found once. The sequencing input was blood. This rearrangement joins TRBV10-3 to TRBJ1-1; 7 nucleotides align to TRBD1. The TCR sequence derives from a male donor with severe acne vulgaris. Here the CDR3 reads CAISDKQGVNTEAFF. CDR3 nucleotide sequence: TGTGCCATCAGTGACAAGCAGGGGGTGAACACTGAAGCTTTCTTT.